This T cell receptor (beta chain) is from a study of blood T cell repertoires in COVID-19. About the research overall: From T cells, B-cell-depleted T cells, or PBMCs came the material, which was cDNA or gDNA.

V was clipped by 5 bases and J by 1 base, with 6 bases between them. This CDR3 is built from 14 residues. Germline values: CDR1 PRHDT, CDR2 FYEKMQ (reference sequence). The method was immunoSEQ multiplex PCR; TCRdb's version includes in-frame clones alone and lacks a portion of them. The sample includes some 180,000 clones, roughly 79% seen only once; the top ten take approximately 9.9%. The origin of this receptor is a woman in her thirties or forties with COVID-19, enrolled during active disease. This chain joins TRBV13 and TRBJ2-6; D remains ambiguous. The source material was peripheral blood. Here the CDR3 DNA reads TGTGCCAGCAGCCTCAGATCTGGGGCCAACGTCCTGACTTTC. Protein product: CASSLRSGANVLTF.